The subject of this entry is one TCR beta chain. The antigen it recognizes is unknown. Nothing much larger sits one base from this clone, and base qualities are not available. The data were obtained in a study of blood T cell repertoires in COVID-19 (dated by TCRdb to about 2020). At the level of the whole study: Samples from collaborators originated in the United States, Italy and Spain and spanned both the acute and convalescent phases of COVID-19. The material from the prospective study consisted of cDNA or gDNA derived from T cells, B-cell-depleted T cells, or PBMCs. The dataset comprised deeply sampled blood TCRbeta repertoires from subjects exposed to, actively infected with, or recovered from COVID-19. The repertoires were released in a freely available public database intended as a resource for research on the immune response to SARS-CoV-2. The samples were drawn from two sources: the first 160 participants of the ongoing ImmuneRACE study, and fewer than 1,500 subjects contributed by 6 global collaborators. Nearly every sample came with metadata listing a de-identified subject ID, COVID-19 status, age in years and sex. Where HLA class I and class II types were available, the types were taken from metadata supplied by the sample provider, not from assay-based typing.

V ends up 2 bases short and J 2 bases short, with an unmatched junction base count of 4. Including the terminal cysteine and phenylalanine, the CDR3 comprises 14 residues. The CDR3 DNA has 42 bases and is translated from base 1. The germline V gene specifies SGHRS as CDR1 and YFSETQ as CDR2. TCRbeta CDR3 regions were amplified from genomic DNA using the immunoSEQ Assay, a bias-controlled multiplex PCR. Per the original workflow: The number of nucleated cells in each sample was estimated by amplification of reference gene primers within the assay. To quantify the absolute abundance of each unique TCRbeta CDR3 rearrangement, sequence reads were collapsed and filtered. For each sample, productive Simpson clonality was calculated by taking the square root of Simpson's diversity index across productive rearrangements. This is the immuneACCESS table as TCRdb keeps it, with only in-frame sequences that have V and J called. A part of the clones is gone; compared with another copy, unresolved V genes explain less than half, and the rest is unexplained. That table is the source of V, J and clone size, and D and trimming were worked out from the DNA. In this sample the table shows under 350,000 clones, about nine tenths of which occur a single time. Roughly 1.9% of the sample is in the top ten clones.

General conclusions and limits of the study: The quantity of clinical and demographic metadata differed by source and by participant and was supplied without curation.

In Seattle, one collaborating source enrolled patients while the infection was active and tracked those patients longitudinally over the course of disease. Each collaborating institution followed its own protocols to collect whole blood in K2EDTA tubes. For TCRbeta analysis, collaborators shipped samples as frozen whole blood, isolated PBMCs, or DNA extracted from either of those sample types. This sequence was found in a woman in her thirties with COVID-19, enrolled during active disease. Sequencing was carried out using peripheral blood. The chain uses TRBV5-1 and TRBJ2-7; a stretch of 7 junction bases matches TRBD2. The CDR3 is CASSFTSAAYEQYF. The sequenced DNA is TGCGCCAGCAGCTTTACTAGCGCAGCCTACGAGCAGTACTTC.